These 21 T cell receptor beta chains came from one sample sequenced in a study of blood T cells in healthy people across ages. PCR was performed a second time for about 7 to 11 cycles using a sample-barcoded 5' primer and a J-beta primer mix. TCRdb re-called the 5' RACE reads with MiXCR, one entry per CDR3 protein. The table includes 1.2 million to 1.5 million distinct CDR3 sequences, 55% to 75% detected once. Material: blood. The receptors were sampled from a man younger than 35 in good health.

The chain has TRBV7-2 and TRBJ2-7; D is possibly TRBD2 (5 bases). Judging by the DNA end, TRBJ2-5 fits better; the J call may be wrong. Germline V gene lookup returns CDR1 SGHTA and CDR2 FQGNSA. The CDR3 runs 15 residues. CDR3 bases: TGTGCCAGCAGCTTAAGAGCACTAGTCTTGGAGACCCAGTACTTC. Translated: CASSLRALVLETQYF.

This clonotype was seen once. A much larger clone differs by one base, so this may be a read error. This chain links TRBV29-1 with TRBJ1-2; D gene uncertain. The CDR3 runs to 12 residues. Trimming took 4 bases from V and 3 from J, leaving 9 bases between them. The germline gives CDR1 SQVTM, CDR2 ANQGSEA. CDR3 protein: CSVGERDYGYTF. The CDR3 coding sequence is TGCAGCGTTGGGGAAAGGGACTATGGCTACACCTTC.

The J gene is TRBJ2-4, the V gene TRBV20-1; weak D call: TRBD1 (5 bases). The V gene's germline CDR1 is DFQATT and CDR2 SNEGSKA (reference sequence). Trimming took off 1 base at V and 2 bases at J, with 9 bases between the two ends. This CDR3 has 14 residues. The CDR3 loop is CSARGQPTKNIQYF. CDR3 nucleotide sequence: TGCAGTGCTAGAGGACAGCCAACCAAAAACATTCAGTACTTC.

This clonotype was detected a few times. The CDR3 protein is CASSQFQGTYEQYF. DNA of the CDR3: TGTGCCAGCAGCCAATTTCAGGGAACCTACGAGCAGTACTTC. This chain uses TRBV3-1 with TRBJ2-7; tentative D call: TRBD1 (5 bases). This CDR3 has 14 residues. With 2 bases removed from V and 2 bases from J, the gap between germline ends came to 10 bases. The germline gives CDR1 LGHDT, CDR2 YNNKEL (reference sequence).

This sequence joins TRBV14 and TRBJ1-5; D unclear. Looked up from germline, CDR1 is SGHDN and CDR2 is FVKESK. Deletions cut 3 bases from V and 0 bases from J, with 9 bases between. This CDR3 spans 15 amino acids. CDR3 DNA sequence: TGTGCCAGCAGCCATGAACGGCTTAGCAATCAGCCCCAGCATTTT. The encoded protein is CASSHERLSNQPQHF.

The chain is built from TRBV7-2 and TRBJ2-3; 13 bases are a match to TRBD2. Losses at the gene ends were 2 bases for V and 0 bases for J; bases not matched to a gene: 5. The CDR3 extends over 18 amino acids. Germline values: CDR1 SGHTA, CDR2 FQGNSA. The CDR3, as DNA: TGTGCCAGCAGCTTAACTAGCGGGGGGGGGATTAGCACAGATACGCAGTATTTT. Translation: CASSLTSGGGISTDTQYF.

This chain connects TRBV5-1 to TRBJ2-5; 8 bases match TRBD1. V lost 4 bases to trimming and J lost 11 bases; unmatched junction nucleotides: 22. Germline CDR1 is SGHRS and CDR2 is YFSETQ. CDR3 length equals 17 residues. The CDR3 spells CASSTGTGYVEGYKQYF. The DNA of the CDR3 is TGCGCCAGCAGCACCGGGACAGGTTACGTCGAAGGCTACAAGCAGTACTTC.

The rearrangement uses TRBV7-9 and TRBJ2-1; the match to TRBD1 covers 7 bases. The V gene end was trimmed by 4 bases and the J gene end by 13 bases; junction bases not matched to a gene: 16. Germline V gene sequence: CDR1 SEHNR, CDR2 FQNEAQ (reference sequence). The CDR3 covers 15 residues. Here the CDR3 DNA reads TGTGCCAGCAGCTCGGCCGGGACAGCAGAAGAGACCCAGTTCTTC. Translating gives CASSSAGTAEETQFF. Supplemented by reference TRBV7-9 and TRBJ2-1, the full variable domain reads DTGVSQNPRHKITKRGQNVTFRCDPISEHNRLYWYRQTLGQGPEFLTYFQNEAQLEKSRLLSDRFSAERPKGSFSTLEIQRTEQGDSAMYLCASSSAGTAEETQFFGPGTRLTVL.

The chain recombines TRBV20-1 with TRBJ2-1; D not certain. The DNA end favors TRBJ2-7, so the J call may be wrong. CDR1 is DFQATT and CDR2 is SNEGSKA in the germline V gene (reference sequence). CDR3 size: 12 residues. The chain's CDR3 is CSARGTYNEQYF. As DNA, the CDR3 is TGCAGTGCTAGGGGTACCTACAATGAGCAGTACTTC.

The chain uses TRBV2 and TRBJ2-1; 7 nucleotides agree with TRBD1. Germline V gene sequence: CDR1 SNHLY, CDR2 FYNNEI. V shed 10 bases and J 5 bases; nucleotides not matched to a gene: 5. CDR3 length: 12 residues. The CDR3 DNA reads as TGTGCCACCAGCACAGGGGACAATGAGCAGTTCTTC. Protein: CATSTGDNEQFF.

This chain uses TRBV27 with TRBJ1-2; TRBD1 is a possible D gene (5 bases). Germline values: CDR1 MNHEY, CDR2 SMNVEV (reference sequence). V was shortened by 5 bases and J by 4 bases, with 17 bases between the two germline ends. The CDR3 is made up of 15 amino acids. Here the CDR3 reads CASSNRTPEGYGYTF. CDR3 DNA: TGTGCCAGCAGTAATAGGACACCCGAGGGCTATGGCTACACCTTC.

V and J are TRBV5-1 and TRBJ2-5; tentatively, D is TRBD1 or TRBD2 (5 bases each). CDR3 length equals 16 residues. Per germline, CDR1 SGHRS and CDR2 YFSETQ. V lost 4 bases to trimming and J lost 3 bases, with 19 bases between them. The CDR3 spells CASSPGSGTLEETQYF. CDR3 in DNA: TGCGCCAGCAGCCCCGGGTCCGGGACGCTAGAAGAGACCCAGTACTTC.

This chain connects TRBV7-6 to TRBJ2-2; D unresolved. The CDR3 spans 14 residues. Trimming cost V 3 bases and J 5 bases, with 10 bases left between them. The germline gives CDR1 SGHVS, CDR2 FNYEAQ. In DNA, the CDR3 is TGTGCCAGCAGCTTGGGAACAGAAACCGGGGAGCTGTTTTTT. The encoded protein is CASSLGTETGELFF. The whole variable domain, remainder taken from reference TRBV7-6 and TRBJ2-2, is GAGVSQSPRYKVTKRGQDVALRCDPISGHVSLYWYRQALGQGPEFLTYFNYEAQQDKSGLPNDRFSAERPEGSISTLTIQRTEQRDSAMYRCASSLGTETGELFFGEGSRLTVL.

This clonotype was seen only a few times. This sequence joins TRBV7-8 and TRBJ2-5; 9 nucleotides line up with TRBD1. The CDR3 has 14 residues. J gave up 3 bases and V 2 bases, and 1 base lay outside the gene matches. Germline V gene data show CDR1 as SGHVS and CDR2 as FQNEAQ. In nucleotides, the CDR3 is TGTGCCAGCAGCTTAAGACAGGGGGAAGAGACCCAGTACTTC. It codes for CASSLRQGEETQYF.

V gene TRBV20-1 combines with J gene TRBJ2-3; TRBD2 is a possible D gene (7 bases). Trimming pared 2 bases from V and 4 bases from J, leaving 13 bases between. This CDR3 is built from 14 residues. Germline V gives CDR1 DFQATT, CDR2 SNEGSKA (reference sequence). Here the CDR3 DNA reads TGCAGTGCTAGACAGGGGAGGGTCGCAGATACGCAGTATTTT. Residues: CSARQGRVADTQYF.

Comment on this clonotype: It is likely a read error, because the conserved phenylalanine at the end of the CDR3 is missing. CDR3 residues: CASSDPGAAGYTL. The CDR3 DNA reads TGTGCCAGCAGTGACCCAGGGGCGGCTGGCTACACCTTA. The chain has TRBV25-1 and TRBJ1-2, with D possibly matching TRBD1 (6 bases). The length of the CDR3 is 13 residues. Germline-derived CDR1 and CDR2 are MGHDK and SYGVNS. Trimming stripped 3 bases from V and 7 bases from J, with 12 bases between.

The CDR3 protein is CSARDHLQRSNEKLFF. The CDR3 coding sequence is TGCAGTGCTAGAGACCACCTACAACGGTCGAATGAAAAACTGTTTTTT. V usage is TRBV20-1 and J usage is TRBJ1-4; D call uncertain. V was cut by 0 bases and J by 5 bases, with 16 bases left in between. CDR3 length: 16 amino acids. Germline V gene lookup returns CDR1 DFQATT and CDR2 SNEGSKA (reference sequence).

The chain joins TRBV7-8 to TRBJ1-4; D perhaps matches TRBD1 (6 bases). The V gene lost 5 bases and the J gene lost 1 base, with 14 bases spanning the gap. CDR3 length: 16 residues. The germline gives CDR1 SGHVS, CDR2 FQNEAQ. This CDR3 is CASSLNRVGTNEKLFF. CDR3 nucleotide sequence: TGTGCCAGCAGCCTCAACAGGGTCGGAACTAATGAAAAACTGTTTTTT.

The chain joins TRBV27 to TRBJ1-4, with D possibly matching TRBD1 (5 bases). The CDR3 extends over 19 amino acids. Trimming took 1 base from V and 0 from J, leaving 18 bases between them. The germline V gene has CDR1 MNHEY and CDR2 SMNVEV (reference sequence). The CDR3 DNA reads TGTGCCAGCAGTTTATGGGCAGGGACGCCTTATGCAACTAATGAAAAACTGTTTTTT. This translates into CASSLWAGTPYATNEKLFF.

This chain connects TRBV18 to TRBJ2-5, with TRBD1 matching over 8 bases. The J call may be faulty, since TRBJ2-7 better matches the DNA end. This CDR3 spans 14 amino acids. CDR1 and CDR2 (germline): KGHSH, LQKENI. CDR3: CASSPPRTGNEQYF. Here the CDR3 DNA reads TGTGCCAGCTCACCACCGAGGACAGGGAACGAGCAGTACTTC.

The sample holds a few counts of this clonotype. The CDR3 reads CASSQVYRGSYEQYF. The CDR3 bases are TGCGCCAGCAGCCAAGTCTACAGGGGGTCCTACGAGCAGTACTTC. This chain uses TRBV4-1 with TRBJ2-7, with 8 bases matching TRBD1. Losses at the gene ends were 1 base for V and 1 base for J; bases not matched to a gene: 3. The length of the CDR3 is 15 residues. Germline values: CDR1 MGHRA, CDR2 YSYEKL.